This T cell receptor (beta chain) was identified in a study of human T cells and chemical hapten exposure. Overall study: Women made up most patients, who had alopecia areata, totalis or universalis. Regarding the study as a whole: The formation of large CDR3 similarity clusters by expanded TCRs significantly exceeded that of controls.

Sample time point: pre-sensitization, week 0. As to treatment: therapeutic diphenylcyclopropenone sensitization with weekly scalp DPC. Total RNA was extracted from unfractionated whole blood. This clonotype was recorded at least ten times. Its antigen remains unknown. The library tagged each cDNA molecule with unique molecular identifiers. TCRdb itself ran the RACE reads through MiXCR, one entry per CDR3 protein. Seen here are 200,000 to 300,000 distinct CDR3 sequences, 7% to 10% observed once, and the top ten hold under 2.5%. V lost 1 base, J lost 2 bases, and 13 bases lay in between. Germline CDR1 is KGHSH and CDR2 is LQKENI. This CDR3 is 16 amino acids long.

The J gene is TRBJ2-3, the V gene TRBV18, with D perhaps TRBD2 (7 bases). This clonotype was obtained from a middle-aged woman with alopecia areata. Some clones in this sample may be carry-over from other donors' samples. Sequenced material: whole blood, taken in connection with sensitization to the hapten diphenylcyclopropenone (DPC). The CDR3 protein is CASSPRTRGITDTQYF. CDR3 nucleotides: TGTGCCAGCTCACCACGGACTAGGGGGATCACAGATACGCAGTATTTT.